A single sample is the source of the 7 T cell receptor beta chains below, sequenced in a study of graft-versus-host responses after intestinal transplantation. Their antigen targets remain unknown. Here immunoSEQ multiplex PCR was the method, and the copy in TCRdb shows in-frame clones only, minus some. The sample contains about 93,000 clones, around 93% of which appear only once. Sequenced here: unstimulated CD8+ T cells sorted from spleen or lymph node cells, sampled before intestinal transplant. The receptors were sampled from a human donor who received an intestinal transplant.

The gene calls are TRBV29-1 and TRBJ2-7, with TRBD2 as a possible D gene (6 bases). The CDR3 runs to 13 residues. CDR1 SQVTM and CDR2 ANQGSEA come from the germline V gene. V lost 4 bases, J lost 3 bases, and 13 bases lay in between. CDR3 coding DNA: TGCAGCGTTGTGTGGGGGGAACACTACGAGCAGTACTTC. It yields the protein CSVVWGEHYEQYF.

This chain links TRBV29-1 with TRBJ1-2; 7 bases are shared with TRBD1. The CDR3 is made up of 17 amino acids. V shed 6 bases and J 0 bases; nucleotides not matched to a gene: 16. The V gene's germline CDR1 is SQVTM and CDR2 ANQGSEA. The CDR3 is CSVESGTGANPNYGYTF. CDR3 coding DNA: TGCAGCGTCGAGAGCGGCACAGGGGCGAATCCTAACTATGGCTACACCTTC.

This chain connects TRBV19 to TRBJ1-2, with 8 positions matching TRBD1. Losses at the gene ends were 8 bases for V and 4 bases for J; bases not matched to a gene: 6. This CDR3 comprises 13 residues. Germline CDR1 reads LNHDA; CDR2 reads SQIVND (reference sequence). The DNA of the CDR3 is TGTGCCAGTCAGGGGGCACAGATCTATGGCTACACCTTC. Its protein is CASQGAQIYGYTF.

The V gene is TRBV9, the J gene TRBJ2-1, with 10 bases lining up with TRBD2. CDR1 and CDR2 from the germline V gene are SGDLS and YYNGEE. CDR3 length: 15 residues. J lost 2 bases, V lost 1 base, and 0 bases had no gene match. The CDR3 DNA reads as TGTGCCAGCAGCGTACTAGCGGGAGCCTACAATGAGCAGTTCTTC. This translates into CASSVLAGAYNEQFF.

The rearrangement links TRBV9 to TRBJ1-5; 7 nucleotides agree with TRBD1. The V and J ends lost 0 bases and 4 bases, in that order; junction bases with no gene match: 4. This CDR3 contains 15 residues. Germline CDR1 and CDR2: SGDLS and YYNGEE. CDR3 amino acids: CASSVGQGTNQPQHF. For the CDR3, the DNA is TGTGCCAGCAGCGTAGGACAGGGTACGAATCAGCCCCAGCATTTT.

This clone was seen a single time. The J gene is TRBJ1-6, the V gene TRBV5-6; TRBD1 matches at 8 bases. CDR1 is SGHDT, CDR2 YYEEEE, per germline. This CDR3 contains 15 residues. V gave up 4 bases and J gave up 7 bases; unmatched junction bases: 7. CDR3 amino acids: CASSPAGGRNSPLHF. CDR3 coding DNA: TGTGCCAGCAGCCCCGCAGGGGGCCGGAATTCACCCCTCCACTTT.

The V and J genes are TRBV18 and TRBJ1-3; D gene unclear. The V end lost 0 bases, the J end lost 0 bases, and 12 bases lay between the germline ends. Per germline, CDR1 KGHSH and CDR2 LQKENI. The length of the CDR3 is 17 residues. The CDR3 loop reads CASSPPAMTLSGNTIYF. The CDR3 nucleotides read TGTGCCAGCTCACCACCTGCCATGACTCTCTCTGGAAACACCATATATTTT. The entire variable domain, with the rest obtained from reference TRBV18 and TRBJ1-3, is as follows: NAGVMQNPRHLVRRRGQEARLRCSPMKGHSHVYWYRQLPEEGLKFMVYLQKENIIDESGMPKERFSAEFPKEGPSILRIQQVVRGDSAAYFCASSPPAMTLSGNTIYFGEGSWLTVV.